Listed below are T cell receptor beta chains from one sample, sequenced in a study of T cells in Graves' hyperthyroidism and ophthalmopathy. Each CDR3 protein gets one entry after TCRdb re-called the multiplex PCR reads with MiXCR. Of 330,000 or so distinct CDR3 sequences detected, roughly a fifth appear once; the ten largest clones hold just under 40%. Sequenced material: blood. Receptor source: a man aged 45-65 years with Graves' ophthalmopathy. The CDR3 runs from the conserved cysteine through the conserved F or W. The D gene is left open where the match is weak. Clone size is not always given. Where it is, it says once, few, many or a class for expanded clones.

TRBD2	TRBV9	.	TRBJ2-5	CASSALAGLETQYF	TGTGCCAGCAGCGCTCTAGCGGGACTAGAGACCCAGTACTTC
TRBD1	TRBV14	.	TRBJ2-3	CASSLRQGDTQYF	TGTGCCAGCAGCCTTCGACAGGGCGATACGCAGTATTTT
TRBD1	TRBV29-1	.	TRBJ1-4	CSAMTGLNEKLFF	TGCAGCGCTATGACAGGGTTAAATGAAAAACTGTTTTTT
.	TRBV6-1	.	TRBJ1-1	CASSEAEGWTEAFF	TGTGCCAGCAGTGAAGCTGAGGGATGGACTGAAGCTTTCTTT
.	TRBV28	.	TRBJ2-7	CASQQGHEQYF	TGTGCCAGCCAACAGGGTCACGAGCAGTACTTC
.	TRBV7-2	few	TRBJ1-2	CASSSGRNYGYTF	TGTGCCAGCAGTTCGGGCAGGAACTATGGCTACACCTTC
.	TRBV4-1	.	TRBJ2-5	CASSLDGGRETQYF	TGCGCCAGCAGCCTTGATGGGGGCAGAGAGACCCAGTACTTC
TRBD1	TRBV27	few	TRBJ1-1	CASSLSGGISTEAFF	TGTGCCAGCAGTTTATCAGGGGGCATTAGCACTGAAGCTTTCTTT
TRBD2	TRBV14	many	TRBJ2-7	CASSQVGTGGPKNEQYF	TGTGCCAGCAGCCAAGTGGGAACGGGAGGGCCGAAAAACGAGCAGTACTTC
.	TRBV7-2	.	TRBJ1-1	CASSPQTSNTEAFF	TGTGCCAGCAGCCCCCAGACATCGAACACTGAAGCTTTCTTT
TRBD1	TRBV20-1	.	TRBJ1-5	CSARVPGTGVNQPQHF	TGCAGTGCTAGAGTTCCCGGGACAGGGGTGAATCAGCCCCAGCATTTT
TRBD2	TRBV6-5	.	TRBJ2-7	CASSYFAGETYEQYF	TGTGCCAGCAGTTACTTTGCGGGAGAGACCTACGAGCAGTACTTC
TRBD2	TRBV30	.	TRBJ2-1	CALRLAAYNEQFF	TGTGCCCTCCGACTAGCGGCCTACAATGAGCAGTTCTTC
TRBD2	TRBV9	.	TRBJ2-7	CASSSGGGSRDEQYF	TGTGCCAGCAGCTCCGGGGGGGGGTCTCGAGACGAGCAGTACTTC
.	TRBV2	many	TRBJ1-1	CASSEDPGSGTEAFF	TGTGCCAGCAGTGAAGACCCAGGGTCGGGAACTGAAGCTTTCTTT
TRBD1	TRBV10-2	.	TRBJ1-5	CASSQGGANQPQHF	TGCGCCAGCAGTCAAGGGGGCGCAAATCAGCCCCAGCATTTT
.	TRBV30	few	TRBJ2-1	CAWGGGRIDEQFF	TGTGCCTGGGGTGGTGGGAGGATCGATGAGCAGTTCTTC
.	TRBV7-8	many	TRBJ1-4	CASSPFGHEKLFF	TGTGCCAGCAGCCCATTTGGGCATGAAAAACTGTTTTTT
.	TRBV30	many	TRBJ2-4	CAWSVPVKNIQYF	TGTGCCTGGAGTGTACCGGTTAAAAACATTCAGTACTTC
.	TRBV5-6	few	TRBJ1-5	CASSVGGGYSNQPQHF	TGTGCCAGCAGCGTGGGCGGGGGGTATAGCAATCAGCCCCAGCATTTT
.	TRBV7-7	many	TRBJ2-3	CASSLSGGISTDTQYF	TGTGCTAGCAGTCTTAGCGGCGGGATTAGCACAGATACGCAGTATTTT
.	TRBV19	many	TRBJ2-1	CASSLTGNNEQFF	TGTGCCAGTAGTCTAACGGGAAACAATGAGCAGTTCTTC
TRBD1	TRBV30	.	TRBJ1-5	CAWGRGRANQHF	TGTGCCTGGGGCAGGGGGCGAGCGAATCAGCATTTT
.	TRBV2	many	TRBJ1-1	CASSPPWVKNTEAFF	TGTGCCAGCAGTCCCCCCTGGGTTAAGAACACTGAAGCTTTCTTT
TRBD1	TRBV5-1	.	TRBJ2-5	CASSQGQGNSKPTQYF	TGCGCCAGCAGTCAAGGACAGGGCAACTCCAAGCCGACCCAGTACTTC
.	TRBV24-1	once	TRBJ1-5	CAVQGPNNQPQHF	TGTGCCGTACAGGGACCGAACAATCAGCCCCAGCATTTT
TRBD1	TRBV29-1	.	TRBJ1-2	CSAGGTGDGYTF	TGCAGCGCTGGGGGGACAGGTGATGGCTACACCTTC
.	TRBV28	many	TRBJ1-3	CASSPGDRNTIYF	TGTGCCAGCAGTCCCGGGGACCGAAACACCATATATTTT
.	TRBV19	.	TRBJ1-1	CASSIPGPKGTEAFF	TGTGCCAGTAGTATCCCCGGGCCAAAAGGCACTGAAGCTTTCTTT
TRBD2	TRBV28	few	TRBJ2-5	CASSSPVAGVIRTQYF	TGTGCCAGCAGTTCACCAGTGGCGGGAGTAATAAGGACCCAGTACTTC
.	TRBV12-3/TRBV12-4	.	TRBJ2-3	CASSRSTGGAADTQYF	TGTGCCAGCAGTCGCTCTACAGGGGGGGCCGCAGATACGCAGTATTTT
TRBD2	TRBV19	few	TRBJ2-7	CASSIHGLAGDAYEQYF	TGTGCCAGTAGTATTCATGGACTAGCGGGAGACGCCTACGAGCAGTACTTC
.	TRBV11-2	many	TRBJ2-3	CASNPLASALDTQYF	TGTGCCAGCAACCCCCTAGCGTCAGCATTAGATACGCAGTATTTT
.	TRBV7-2	few	TRBJ1-5	CASSLYPSTISNQPQHF	TGTGCCAGCAGCTTATACCCCTCTACTATTAGCAATCAGCCCCAGCATTTT
.	TRBV11-2	many	TRBJ2-1	CASSVEGYNEQFF	TGTGCCAGCAGCGTGGAGGGGTACAATGAGCAGTTCTTC
.	TRBV6-5	.	TRBJ2-7	CASRYSFEDSNSYEQYF	TGTGCCAGCAGATACTCGTTTGAGGACAGCAACTCCTACGAGCAGTACTTC
.	TRBV15	.	TRBJ1-4	CATSRDSSLITNEKLFF	TGTGCCACCAGCAGAGATAGCTCCCTAATAACTAATGAAAAACTGTTTTTT
TRBD2	TRBV7-3	many	TRBJ2-7	CASSPQLAGGGEQYF	TGTGCCAGCAGCCCTCAACTAGCGGGAGGTGGGGAGCAGTACTTC
TRBD2	TRBV7-9	many	TRBJ2-1	CASSPAGGPNEQFF	TGTGCCAGCAGCCCAGCGGGAGGGCCTAATGAGCAGTTCTTC
.	TRBV5-1	few	TRBJ2-2	CASSLEMGYGTGELFF	TGCGCCAGCAGCTTGGAGATGGGGTACGGCACCGGGGAGCTGTTTTTT
TRBD1	TRBV27	.	TRBJ2-1	CASSLLTGGPQFF	TGTGCCAGCAGTTTATTGACAGGGGGTCCGCAGTTCTTC
.	TRBV5-1	many	TRBJ2-7	CASSFGGGVYEQYF	TGCGCCAGCAGCTTTGGAGGTGGAGTCTACGAGCAGTACTTC
TRBD1	TRBV24-1	.	TRBJ2-2	CATSDLRTGGPGELFF	TGTGCCACCAGTGATCTTCGGACAGGAGGACCCGGGGAGCTGTTTTTT
.	TRBV20-1	many	TRBJ2-5	CSASSLSIGETQYF	TGCAGTGCTTCCTCACTTTCAATTGGGGAGACCCAGTACTTC
.	TRBV30	many	TRBJ1-5	CAWSGRVGVGQPQHF	TGTGCCTGGAGTGGACGTGTCGGGGTGGGCCAGCCCCAGCATTTT
.	TRBV5-1	.	TRBJ1-5	CASSLGFGDQPQHF	TGCGCCAGCAGCTTGGGGTTCGGAGATCAGCCCCAGCATTTT
.	TRBV5-1	many	TRBJ2-7	CASSLMDFPYEQYF	TGCGCCAGCAGCTTGATGGACTTCCCCTACGAGCAGTACTTC
.	TRBV6-4	.	TRBJ1-5	CAGSPGRASNQPQHF	TGTGCCGGCAGCCCGGGACGGGCGAGCAATCAGCCCCAGCATTTT
TRBD1	TRBV29-1	.	TRBJ2-2	CSAGQGAGELFF	TGCAGCGCGGGACAGGGGGCCGGGGAGCTGTTTTTT
TRBD1	TRBV6-5	many	TRBJ2-7	CASQGASDYEQYF	TGTGCCAGTCAGGGGGCCTCGGACTACGAGCAGTACTTC
.	TRBV5-1	.	TRBJ2-4	CASSSGLGGAKNIQYF	TGCGCCAGCAGCTCCGGACTTGGTGGAGCCAAAAACATTCAGTACTTC
.	TRBV18	few	TRBJ2-7	CASSPGGTYEQYF	TGTGCCAGCTCACCAGGGGGCACCTACGAGCAGTACTTC
.	TRBV9	few	TRBJ2-7	CASSAGSFQGEQYF	TGTGCCAGCAGCGCCGGGTCTTTTCAGGGGGAGCAGTACTTC
.	TRBV28	few	TRBJ2-5	CASSPSGWPRAPKGETQYF	TGTGCCAGCAGTCCCTCTGGATGGCCCCGGGCCCCCAAAGGGGAGACCCAGTACTTC
.	TRBV7-2	many	TRBJ2-1	CASSPDFNNEQFF	TGTGCCAGCAGTCCGGACTTTAACAATGAGCAGTTCTTC
.	TRBV3-1	.	TRBJ2-4	CASSQASPFQYF	TGTGCCAGCAGCCAAGCGTCCCCTTTTCAGTACTTC